This T cell receptor (beta chain) was recovered during a study of Japanese encephalitis immunity and Zika vaccine responses (dated by TCRdb to the early 2020s). Describing the broader study: Included participants received three 5.0 ug doses of alum-adjuvanted ZPIV at weeks 0, 4 and 28. Two to three months ahead of the first ZPIV dose, about a dozen participants were given JEV vaccine (IXIARO) as a two-dose regimen with the doses 28 days apart. Before ZPIV, approximately 13 participants were given one dose of YFV vaccine (YF-VAX), while about 10 participants were flavivirus-naive. For TCR sequencing, six representative participants were selected from each pre-vaccination group, and samples were taken at week 0 (after pre-vaccination, before ZPIV) and at week 52. TCR repertoires from three flavivirus-naive individuals were additionally analyzed at weeks 2, 6 and 52 after the start of ZPIV vaccination. For stimulation, either ZIKV structural-protein peptide pools divided into flavivirus-conserved and non-conserved sets were used, or JEV or YFV peptides matching the pre-vaccination. The ZIKV peptides, 15-mers that overlapped by 11 residues, were chosen for containing NetMHCpan/NetMHCII-predicted epitopes with affinity below 50 nM. The study tested whether CD4 T cell responses to the Zika vaccine were shaped by prior Japanese encephalitis virus (JEV) or yellow fever virus (YFV) vaccination. General conclusions and limits of the study: Sample size limitations prevented peptide-pool deconvolution, so the individual peptides driving cross-reactive responses were not identified. The analysis covered only a subset of trial participants who had three doses and adequate samples, rather than the whole vaccinated cohort. CD8 T cell responses of very low magnitude were detected against ZIKV peptide pools and were observed in only a few individuals. Samples were clustered by participant, with no similarity observed between individuals, suggesting that no public TCRs were detected. Higher repertoire similarity across time-points and stimulations was observed in JEV-pre-vaccinated donors than in YFV-pre-vaccinated donors, indicating that more clonotypes were common to ZIKV and JEV stimulation. After ZPIV, a significant decrease in repertoire richness of CD4 T cells responding to conserved ZIKV epitopes was observed in JEV-pre-vaccinated donors.

To prepare the library, 5' RACE was applied. Before sequencing, TCRbeta libraries were pooled in proportion to the sorted cell numbers of each library. Total RNA was extracted from the sorted cells with RNAzol RT, and cDNA was synthesized using an oligo(dT) primer and a template-switching oligo. Using Kapa HiFi, PCR amplified the TCRbeta V-CDR3-J region between a SMARTer oligo primer and a TCRbeta constant-region primer. Illumina adaptors and sample-specific index barcodes were added in a second PCR, followed by HighPrep bead cleanup and Bioanalyzer confirmation of a band of roughly 650 bp. Sequencing of the libraries was done on an Illumina MiSeq using 2x151 bp paired-end reads. As for the original processing: Reads were demultiplexed with an in-house Java program, and TCRbeta annotations were assigned and clonotypes were counted with MiXCR. Repertoire overlap was measured with Morisita-Horn indices from the R package vegan, along with UPGMA clustering and Circos plots of recurring clonotypes. Shannon diversity and richness were normalized to the maximum possible value based on input cell numbers, so that values between 0 and 1 were obtained. MUSCLE was used to align CDR3beta sequences, SeqinR to compute distances, and R to plot multidimensional scaling. TCRdb handled the public reads itself, with Q25 trimming in fastp and clone calling in MiXCR, and kept productive beta chains. A single entry per CDR3 protein holds the most common genes and DNA from its merged rows. TCRdb's processing, not the study's, gives the V and J calls here. The sample table shows 200 to 250 distinct CDR3 sequences, and approximately 5.8% are seen once. The top ten clonotypes cover under 50% of the sample.

This clonotype registers as medium-sized (0.01 to 0.1%) within its sample. There are no base qualities to consult, and no much larger clone falls within one base. After labeling with CellTrace CFSE, PBMCs were cultured for around six days in RPMI containing roughly 8% human serum along with peptide pools, each at around 1 ug/mL. Unfixed proliferating CD4 T cells were sorted on a BD FACSAria as live CD56-CD19-CD16-CD3+CD4+ CFSE-low cells. Enrolled adults were healthy and were found to be seronegative for ZIKV, JEV, YFV, DENV and WNV by microneutralization screening. Samples came from a phase 1, double-blinded, randomized, placebo-controlled trial of an alum-adjuvanted Zika purified-inactivated virus (ZPIV) vaccine. Peripheral blood mononuclear cells were isolated by standard procedure and were kept frozen in liquid nitrogen until use. V is pared back by 0 bases and J by 8 bases, with 4 bases lying between the germline termini. For CDR1 and CDR2, the germline V gene (reference sequence) lists DFQATT and SNEGSKA. Measured from the cysteine to the phenylalanine, the CDR3 is 10 residues long. The CDR3 DNA has 30 bases and is translated from base 1.

The sample in question was antigen-activated CD4+ T cells from blood, cultured, obtained during a Zika inactivated vaccine study. This sequence originates from an adult woman who received an inactivated Zika virus vaccine. The chain joins TRBV20-1 to TRBJ1-1; a confident D gene designation cannot be given. The CDR3 in this case is CSARDVEAFF. The nucleotide sequence reads as follows: TGCAGTGCTAGAGATGTCGAAGCTTTCTTT.